The rows below give T cell receptor beta chains drawn from one sample of a study of radiotherapy plus CTLA-4 blockade in lung cancer. TCRdb's copy holds only in-frame clones and misses some; the assay was immunoSEQ multiplex PCR. The table has around 80,000 clones, over 65% seen once; the top ten hold roughly a tenth. The sequenced sample was peripheral blood, obtained from a patient treated with radiotherapy plus ipilimumab. The source of these receptors is a human donor with non-small cell lung cancer whose response to radiotherapy plus ipilimumab could not be evaluated. The CDR3 runs from the conserved cysteine through the conserved F or W. D genes are given only for firm matches. The size of a clone is reported for some rows only, either as once, few or many, or as a class for expanded clones.

>TRBV11-2|once|TRBD1|TRBJ1-1
TGTGCCAGCAGCTTGACAGGGGGGGGGAACACTGAAGCTTTCTTT
CASSLTGGGNTEAFF
>TRBV11-2|.|.|TRBJ1-6
TGTGCCAGCAGCTCACGTATTTCCGGAGGGTTAAATTCACCCCTCCACTTT
CASSSRISGGLNSPLHF
>TRBV7-3|.|.|TRBJ2-3
TGTGCCAGCAGCTTAACGCGTAGCACAGATACGCAGTATTTT
CASSLTRSTDTQYF
>TRBV5-6|.|TRBD1|TRBJ1-1
TGTGCCAGCAGCCGCGCCCAGGGGGCATTGGGCACTGAAGCTTTCTTT
CASSRAQGALGTEAFF
>TRBV19|.|TRBD2|TRBJ2-5
TGTGCCAGTAGTATGATTAGCGGGGAGACCCAGTACTTC
CASSMISGETQYF
>TRBV6-1|.|TRBD1|TRBJ1-2
TGTGCCAGCAGTTCCCCCGGGACAGGGACCTATGGCTACACCTTC
CASSSPGTGTYGYTF
>TRBV4-1|few|.|TRBJ2-6
TGCGCCAGCAGCCTCTATCAGGGAGGGGCCAACGTCCTGACTTTC
CASSLYQGGANVLTF
>TRBV4-3|.|.|TRBJ2-1
TGCGCCAGCAGCCAAGGATATACTAGCATCGATGAGCAGTTCTTC
CASSQGYTSIDEQFF
>TRBV2|.|TRBD2|TRBJ2-3
TGTGCCAGCAGTGGGGGGGGAAGCACAGATACGCAGTATTTT
CASSGGGSTDTQYF
>TRBV30|.|TRBD1|TRBJ1-1
TGTGCCTGGAGTCTGGACAGGGCTGAAGCTTTCTTT
CAWSLDRAEAFF
>TRBV6-6|.|.|TRBJ2-5
TGTGCCAGCAGCACTCCCACAGGGCGGGAGACCCAGTACTTC
CASSTPTGRETQYF
>TRBV4-1|.|.|TRBJ1-3
TGTGCCAGCAGCCTGGGGAGCTCTGGAAACACCATATATTTT
CASSLGSSGNTIYF
>TRBV5-4|.|.|TRBJ2-7
TGTGCCAGCAGCCCCGGTCGGGGCTACGAGCAGTACTTC
CASSPGRGYEQYF
>TRBV25-1|.|.|TRBJ2-1
TGTGCCAGCATGTTAGCGGTCGGATTCTACAATGAGCAGTTCTTC
CASMLAVGFYNEQFF
>TRBV19|.|.|TRBJ2-6
TGTGCCAGTACCTCGCGGAGCTCTGGGGCCAACGTCCTGACTTTC
CASTSRSSGANVLTF
>TRBV15|.|.|TRBJ1-1
TGTGCCACCAGCAGAGTAACGGGAAGCACTGAAGCTTTCTTT
CATSRVTGSTEAFF
>TRBV5-1|.|.|TRBJ1-3
TGCGCCAGCAGCTTGGACAGTTTCGGAAACACCATATATTTT
CASSLDSFGNTIYF
>TRBV18|.|.|TRBJ2-5
TGTGCCAGCTCACCACCGGCGGGGAGCGAGACCCAGTACTTC
CASSPPAGSETQYF
>TRBV7-2|.|TRBD1|TRBJ2-2
TGTGCCAGCAGCCTAGACCGGGACAGACCACGCGGGGAGCTGTTTTTT
CASSLDRDRPRGELFF
>TRBV6-6|.|TRBD2|TRBJ2-1
TGTGCCAGCAGTAAACCTAGCGGGCCCTCGGAGGAGCAGTTCTTC
CASSKPSGPSEEQFF
>TRBV4-3|few|TRBD1|TRBJ2-7
TGCGCCAGCAGCCCGGGACAGGGTTCCTACGAGCAGTACTTC
CASSPGQGSYEQYF
>TRBV27|.|TRBD1|TRBJ1-4
TGTGCCAGCAGTACGACAGGGTGGGGCAATGAAAAACTGTTTTTT
CASSTTGWGNEKLFF
>TRBV19|.|TRBD1|TRBJ1-3
TGTGCCAGTAGTAAGTCGGACAGGGATTATGGAAACACCATATATTTT
CASSKSDRDYGNTIYF
>TRBV16|.|TRBD1|TRBJ2-5
TGTGCCAGCAGCCAATCTACAGGGGCCGGGGAGACCCAGTACTTC
CASSQSTGAGETQYF
>TRBV5-1|.|.|TRBJ1-1
TGCGCCAGCAGCTTAGACAGTCCGAACACTGAAGCTTTCTTT
CASSLDSPNTEAFF
>TRBV25-1|.|TRBD1|TRBJ2-5
TGTGCCAGCACCGGGCCAGGGGGCGCCTGGAAGACCCAGTACTTC
CASTGPGGAWKTQYF
>TRBV9|.|.|TRBJ1-4
TGTGCCAGCAATTCTGGCAGGGTTTCTAATGAAAAACTGTTTTTT
CASNSGRVSNEKLFF
>TRBV6-6|.|.|TRBJ2-7
TGTGCCAGCAGTTACTCAAGGAGGTCCCGACTCTACGAGCAGTACTTC
CASSYSRRSRLYEQYF